This TCR beta chain was retrieved from a study of shared clonotypes between healthy human individuals. Produced via immunoSEQ multiplex PCR; TCRdb's table is partial and in-frame only. This sample has approximately 2,000,000 clones, with 85% to 95% found just once. This CDR3 has 16 residues. With V trimmed by 1 base and J by 4 bases, 10 bases remained unmatched. In germline, CDR1 is SGHVS, CDR2 FQNEAQ. Source material: naive CD4+ T cells from PBMCs. The subset here: CD45RA+ positively selected. This chain uses TRBV7-8 with TRBJ2-7; 7 nucleotides line up with TRBD1. The receptor was derived from a man younger than 35 in good health. Some clones in this sample may be carry-over from other donors' samples. The CDR3 coding sequence is TGTGCCAGCAGCTTAGTGGGGCCAGGGGGTAGGTACGAGCAGTACTTC. Its protein is CASSLVGPGGRYEQYF.